This T cell receptor (beta chain) was sequenced for a study of T cell responses to AZD1222 COVID-19 vaccine. Study-wide results and limits: Rises in breadth and depth of Spike-specific TCRs came after two AZD1222 doses. Donors were largely white British and mainly female; clonal diversity was possibly underestimated. There were repertoire samples only from the period after the peak T cell response. Unmutated regions of variants are reportedly targeted by nearly half of spike-specific TCRs.

The CDR3 is 16 residues long. The V end was cut by 5 bases, the J end by 0 bases, with 13 bases between. Concerning this clone: What it binds is not known.

Produced via immunoSEQ multiplex PCR; TCRdb's table is partial and in-frame only. This sample has about 140,000 clones, with about 92% found just once. This TCR came from an adult who received the AZD1222 COVID-19 vaccine. This sample comprised peripheral blood, obtained 28 days after the second AZD1222 dose. The chain is built from TRBV23-1 and TRBJ2-2; D might be TRBD1 or TRBD2, each matching 7 bases. TRBV23-1 is identified as an open reading frame with a role that is uncertain. CDR3 in amino acids: CASSDREGPNTGELFF. The CDR3, as DNA: TGCGCCAGCAGTGACAGGGAGGGCCCGAACACCGGGGAGCTGTTTTTT.